The present T cell receptor (beta chain) was sequenced within a study of circulating CD8 cells and anti-PD-1 response in melanoma. At the level of the study: Complete or partial response defined responders; stable or progressive disease, non-responders.

From live CD3+CD8+TCRalphabeta+ cells, four PD-1 and/or TIGIT subsets were sorted. The CDR3 is made up of 15 amino acids. Trimming at V came to 0 bases and at J to 2 bases, leaving 5 bases not matched to a gene. Germline V gene data show CDR1 as DFQATT and CDR2 as SNEGSKA (reference sequence). In this sample, this clonotype is large. The QIAseq Immune Repertoire TCR panel built the libraries from approximately 15 ng of total RNA. MiXCR was run by TCRdb on the reads, yielding one entry per CDR3 protein. The table lists roughly 120 distinct CDR3 sequences, approximately 13% of them singletons. This receptor was taken from a human donor with melanoma. This specimen was CD8+ T cells from PBMCs, taken at baseline or after one month of anti-PD-1 therapy (not recorded which). This sequence joins TRBV20-1 and TRBJ2-7; 9 bases are a match to TRBD2. CDR3 coding DNA: TGCAGTGCTAGAGATCTCGAGCGGGGGGCCTACGAGCAGTACTTC. Translation gives CSARDLERGAYEQYF.